This T cell receptor beta chain was retrieved from a study of lung T cells in sarcoidosis with Löfgren's syndrome (dated by TCRdb to 2017 to 2019). With respect to the entire study: Sarcoidosis was characterized as a granulomatous disease that mainly affects the lungs and features an accumulation of CD4+ T cells in bronchoalveolar lavage fluid. The repertoire analyses concentrated on Lofgren's syndrome patients. Results and caveats for the whole study, not just this receptor: Recognition of a sarcoidosis-associated antigen was only suggested, and the antigen itself remained putative and was not identified. In Lofgren's syndrome patients, relative to control subjects, TRAV12-1 and TRBV2 were reported to be the most expanded V gene segments. Multiple Lofgren's syndrome patients were reported to share TRAV12-1 and TRBV2 CDR3 motifs, a finding that suggests public CD4+ TCR repertoires. When alphabeta pairing was analyzed, TRAV12-1 tended to pair preferentially with TRBV2, and the resulting paired TCRs displayed CDR3 homology.

This clonotype appeared a few times. No cognate antigen has been identified for it. Base-call qualities are not available, and no considerably larger clone is one nucleotide away. Instrument used: Illumina MiSeq. TCRdb applied fastp at Q25 and MiXCR to the public reads, then kept only in-frame beta chains. Rows merge per CDR3 protein into single entries with the most common DNA and genes. Present in this sample are about 63,000 distinct CDR3 sequences, around 21% of which were seen just once. The ten largest account for less than 2.5% of the sample. The junction shows trimming of 1 base on V and 0 bases on J, plus 9 bases between the germline ends. From the cysteine up to the phenylalanine, the CDR3 has a length of 16 residues. Only CDR3 DNA remains: 48 bases, in frame from the first base. CDR1 and CDR2 are drawn from the germline V gene: KGHSY, FQNENV.

Sequenced sample: CD4+ T cells from PBMCs. The chain uses TRBV16 and TRBJ1-4, with a weak D call of TRBD1 (5 bases match). This receptor was taken from a human donor with sarcoidosis (Löfgren's syndrome or another form), or a control subject (not recorded which). CDR3 loop: CASSQFGGATNEKLFF. The DNA sequence is TGTGCCAGCAGCCAATTTGGAGGGGCAACTAATGAAAAACTGTTTTTT.